Each of the 12 T cell receptor beta chains below was sequenced from the same sample in a study of shared clonotypes between healthy human individuals. Measured with immunoSEQ multiplex PCR; TCRdb has only the in-frame clones, and not every one. The sample yields hundreds of thousands of clones, more than 70% seen once. Sequences were obtained from PBMCs. These receptors all stem from a middle-aged woman in good health. Some clones in this sample may be carry-over from other donors' samples.

This clone was counted ten times or more. Other DNA sequences in this specimen translate into the identical CDR3. The DNA for the CDR3 is TGCGCCAGCAGCCAAGTACAACGGCCGGACTATGGCTACACCTTC. It codes for CASSQVQRPDYGYTF. This chain joins TRBV4-1 and TRBJ1-2; no clear D. The CDR3 contains 15 residues. V lost 1 base, J lost 3 bases, and 12 bases lay in between. Per the germline V gene, CDR1 is MGHRA and CDR2 is YSYEKL.

The genes are TRBV14 and TRBJ2-7; TRBD2 matches 14 bases. CDR3 size: 19 residues. Germline V gene sequence: CDR1 SGHDN, CDR2 FVKESK. With 4 bases clipped from V and 4 bases from J, the junction kept 15 bases outside the gene matches. The CDR3 DNA sequence: TGTGCCAGCAGCCCCAACCCGCTGGGACTAGCGGGAGAGGAATACGAGCAGTACTTC. Protein product: CASSPNPLGLAGEEYEQYF.

The chain uses TRBV9 and TRBJ1-2; 7 nucleotides agree with TRBD1. CDR3 length equals 15 residues. From germline, CDR1 is SGDLS and CDR2 YYNGEE. Trimming took 2 bases from V and 5 from J; bases not matched to a gene: 9. The CDR3: CASSVGTVTSYGYTF. CDR3 coding DNA: TGTGCCAGCAGCGTCGGGACAGTTACCAGTTATGGCTACACCTTC.

This clone was observed a few times. The chain combines TRBV19 with TRBJ1-2; the match to TRBD1 covers 12 bases. The CDR3 spans 14 residues. With 7 bases clipped from V and 5 bases from J, the junction kept 5 bases outside the gene matches. Germline V gene lookup returns CDR1 LNHDA and CDR2 SQIVND (reference sequence). In DNA, the CDR3 is TGTGCCAGTAAGAGGGACAGGGGGCATTATGGCTACACCTTC. Translation gives CASKRDRGHYGYTF.

The rearrangement joins TRBV15 to TRBJ2-3, with a possible D match to TRBD2 (6 bases). The V gene's germline CDR1 is LNHNV and CDR2 YYDKDF (reference sequence). CDR3 size: 14 residues. Between the trimmed V and J ends, which lost 8 bases and 2 bases, there was a span of 14 bases. Written as DNA, the CDR3 is TGTGCCACCTGTTTTGGAGGGCCCACAGATACGCAGTATTTT. This gives the protein CATCFGGPTDTQYF.

Details on this clone: A far larger clone is a single base away, which makes a read error likely. This sequence joins TRBV6-1 and TRBJ2-7, with D hard to call. CDR1 is MNHNS and CDR2 is SASEGT in the germline V gene. The CDR3 is 15 amino acids. CDR3 in amino acids: CAGSEAAYYIYEQYF. CDR3 sequence (DNA): TGTGCCGGCAGTGAAGCAGCCTATTATATCTACGAGCAGTACTTC.

The chain is built from TRBV5-1 and TRBJ2-7, with 7 bases matching TRBD2. Germline trimming cut 3 bases from V and 2 bases from J; bases unmatched to any gene: 8. CDR1 is SGHRS, CDR2 YFSETQ, per germline. This CDR3 has 15 residues. This chain's CDR3 is CASSWGGRTTYEQYF. CDR3 coding DNA: TGCGCCAGCAGCTGGGGGGGTCGGACCACCTACGAGCAGTACTTC.

The V gene is TRBV28, the J gene TRBJ2-3, with TRBD1 identical over 8 bases. The CDR3 spans 17 residues. Per the germline V gene, CDR1 is MDHEN and CDR2 is SYDVKM. V trimming: 7 bases; J trimming: 3 bases; junction bases outside the gene matches: 15. Written as DNA, the CDR3 is TGTGCCAGCACCACCGGTTGGGAAACAGGGGGAACAGATACGCAGTATTTT. Translating gives CASTTGWETGGTDTQYF.

CDR3 protein: CASSQRGGQDVLYGYTF. As DNA, the CDR3 is TGCGCCAGCAGCCAAAGGGGGGGCCAGGACGTGTTGTATGGCTACACCTTC. The genes are TRBV4-3 and TRBJ1-2, with D possibly TRBD1 on 6 matching bases. The CDR3 extends over 17 amino acids. Germline-derived CDR1 and CDR2 are LGHNA and YSLEER. V was shortened by 2 bases and J by 5 bases, with 21 bases between the two germline ends.

J is TRBJ1-3 and V is TRBV2; D is perhaps TRBD1 (5 bases). With 2 bases removed from V and 3 bases from J, the gap between germline ends came to 5 bases. The CDR3 extends over 13 amino acids. Germline V gene sequence: CDR1 SNHLY, CDR2 FYNNEI. The CDR3 nucleotides read TGTGCCAGCAGTGAACAGGGTGGAAACACCATATATTTT. Residues: CASSEQGGNTIYF.

This sequence joins TRBV27 and TRBJ2-1; D gene unclear. This CDR3 has 12 residues. CDR1 and CDR2 (germline): MNHEY, SMNVEV (reference sequence). V dropped 7 bases and J dropped 6 bases, with 10 bases sitting between them. The CDR3 DNA reads TGTGCCAGCATGGCGGCGGCCAATGAGCAGTTCTTC. Residues: CASMAAANEQFF.

This clone was observed at least ten times. The chain is built from TRBV28 and TRBJ2-7; 9 bases fit TRBD2. There are 16 residues in the CDR3. Germline CDR1 is MDHEN and CDR2 is SYDVKM. V shed 5 bases and J 7 bases; nucleotides not matched to a gene: 15. As DNA, the CDR3 is TGTGCCAGCAGTATCCCCTCATTAGCGGGAGCAGGAGAGCAGTACTTC. Encoded protein: CASSIPSLAGAGEQYF.